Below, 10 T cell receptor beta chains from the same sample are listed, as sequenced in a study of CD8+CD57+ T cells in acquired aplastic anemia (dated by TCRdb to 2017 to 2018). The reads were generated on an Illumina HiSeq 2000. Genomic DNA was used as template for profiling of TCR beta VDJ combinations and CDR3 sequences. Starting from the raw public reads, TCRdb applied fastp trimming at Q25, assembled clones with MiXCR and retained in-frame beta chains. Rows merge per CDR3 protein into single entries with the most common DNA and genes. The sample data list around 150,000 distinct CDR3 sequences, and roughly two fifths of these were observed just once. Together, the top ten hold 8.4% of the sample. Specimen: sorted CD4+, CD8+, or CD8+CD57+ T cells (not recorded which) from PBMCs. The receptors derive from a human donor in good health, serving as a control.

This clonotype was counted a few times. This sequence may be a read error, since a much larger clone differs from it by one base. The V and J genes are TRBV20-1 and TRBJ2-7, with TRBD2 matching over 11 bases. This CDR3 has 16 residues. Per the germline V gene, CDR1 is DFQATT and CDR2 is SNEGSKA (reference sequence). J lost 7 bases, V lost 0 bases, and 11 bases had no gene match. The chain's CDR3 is CSARDPSGGNYNEQYF. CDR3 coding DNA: TGCAGTGCTAGAGATCCTAGCGGGGGGAATTACAATGAGCAGTACTTC.

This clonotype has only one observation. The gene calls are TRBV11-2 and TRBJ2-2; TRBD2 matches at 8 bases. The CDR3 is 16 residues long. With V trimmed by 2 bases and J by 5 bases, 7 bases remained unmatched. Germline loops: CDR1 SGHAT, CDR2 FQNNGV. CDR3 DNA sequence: TGTGCCAGCAGCTTACGACTAGCGTCACCTACCGGGGAGCTGTTTTTT. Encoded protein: CASSLRLASPTGELFF.

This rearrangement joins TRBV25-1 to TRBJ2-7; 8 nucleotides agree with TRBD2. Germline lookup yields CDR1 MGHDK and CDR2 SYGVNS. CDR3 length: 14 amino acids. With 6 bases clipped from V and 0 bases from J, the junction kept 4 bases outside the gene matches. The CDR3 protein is CASSGGGTSYEQYF. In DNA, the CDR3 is TGTGCCAGCAGCGGGGGGGGAACCTCCTACGAGCAGTACTTC.

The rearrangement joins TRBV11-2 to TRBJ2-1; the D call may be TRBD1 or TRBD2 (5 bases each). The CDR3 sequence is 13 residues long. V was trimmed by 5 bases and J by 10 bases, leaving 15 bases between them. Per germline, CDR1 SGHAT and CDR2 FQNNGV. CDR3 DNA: TGTGCCAGCAGCCAAGGGACGCAGAGGGAGCAGTTCTTC. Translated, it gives CASSQGTQREQFF. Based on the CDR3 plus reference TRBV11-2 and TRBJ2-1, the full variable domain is EAGVAQSPRYKIIEKRQSVAFWCNPISGHATLYWYQQILGQGPKLLIQFQNNGVVDDSQLPKDRFSAERLKGVDSTLKIQPAKLEDSAVYLCASSQGTQREQFFGPGTRLTVL.

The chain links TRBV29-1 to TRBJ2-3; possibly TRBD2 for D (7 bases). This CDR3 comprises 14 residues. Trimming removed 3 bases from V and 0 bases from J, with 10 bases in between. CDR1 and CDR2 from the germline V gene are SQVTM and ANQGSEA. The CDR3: CSVEGGGSTDTQYF. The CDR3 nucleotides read TGCAGCGTTGAGGGCGGGGGCAGCACAGATACGCAGTATTTT.

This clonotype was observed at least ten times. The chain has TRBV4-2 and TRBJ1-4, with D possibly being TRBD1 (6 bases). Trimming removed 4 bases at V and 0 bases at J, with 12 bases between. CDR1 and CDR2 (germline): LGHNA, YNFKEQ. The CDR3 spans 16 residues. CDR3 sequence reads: CASSPGQSATNEKLFF. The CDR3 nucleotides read TGTGCCAGCAGCCCGGGACAATCCGCAACTAATGAAAAACTGTTTTTT.

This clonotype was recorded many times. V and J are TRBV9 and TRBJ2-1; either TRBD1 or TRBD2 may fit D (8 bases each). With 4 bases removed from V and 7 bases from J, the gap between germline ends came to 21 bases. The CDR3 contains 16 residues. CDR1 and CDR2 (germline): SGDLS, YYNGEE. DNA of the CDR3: TGTGCCAGCAGCCCCCGTTTAGCGGGACAGGTGAATGAGCAGTTCTTC. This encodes CASSPRLAGQVNEQFF.

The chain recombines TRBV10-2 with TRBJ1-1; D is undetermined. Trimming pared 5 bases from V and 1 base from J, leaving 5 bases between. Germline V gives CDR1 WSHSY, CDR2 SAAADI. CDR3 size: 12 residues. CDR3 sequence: CASSWGNTEAFF. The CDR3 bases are TGCGCCAGCAGTTGGGGGAACACTGAAGCTTTCTTT.

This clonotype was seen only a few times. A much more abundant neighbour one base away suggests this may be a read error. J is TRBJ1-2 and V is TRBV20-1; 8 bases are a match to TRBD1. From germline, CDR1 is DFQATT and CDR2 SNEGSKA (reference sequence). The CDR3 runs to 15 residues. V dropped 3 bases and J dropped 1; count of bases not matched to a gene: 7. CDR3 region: CSASTGGYSNYGYTF. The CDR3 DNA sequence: TGCAGTGCTAGTACAGGGGGTTATAGTAACTATGGCTACACCTTC.

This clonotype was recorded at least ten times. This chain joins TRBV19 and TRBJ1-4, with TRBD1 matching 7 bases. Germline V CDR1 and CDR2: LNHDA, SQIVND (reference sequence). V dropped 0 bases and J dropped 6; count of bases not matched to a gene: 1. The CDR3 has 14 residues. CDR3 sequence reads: CASSIEGGDEKLFF. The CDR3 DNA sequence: TGTGCCAGTAGTATAGAAGGGGGCGATGAAAAACTGTTTTTT. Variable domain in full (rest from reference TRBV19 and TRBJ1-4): DGGITQSPKYLFRKEGQNVTLSCEQNLNHDAMYWYRQDPGQGLRLIYYSQIVNDFQKGDIAEGYSVSREKKESFPLTVTSAQKNPTAFYLCASSIEGGDEKLFFGSGTQLSVL.